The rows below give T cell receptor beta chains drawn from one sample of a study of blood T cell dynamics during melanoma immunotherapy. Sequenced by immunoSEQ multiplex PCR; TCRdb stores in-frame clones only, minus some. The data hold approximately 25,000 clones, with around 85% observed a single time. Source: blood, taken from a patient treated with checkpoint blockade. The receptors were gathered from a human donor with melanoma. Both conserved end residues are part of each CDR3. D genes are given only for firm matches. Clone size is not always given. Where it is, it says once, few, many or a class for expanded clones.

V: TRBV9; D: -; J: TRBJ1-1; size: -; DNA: TGTGCCAGCAGCGCCACGGGAGGGGGGAACACTGAAGCTTTCTTT; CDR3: CASSATGGGNTEAFF
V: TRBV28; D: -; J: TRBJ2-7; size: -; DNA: TGTGCCAGCAGTTTATCGCGACTGCTGAGCTCCTACGAGCAGTACTTC; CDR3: CASSLSRLLSSYEQYF
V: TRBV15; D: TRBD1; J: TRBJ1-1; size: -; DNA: TGTGCCACCAGCAGAGACAGGGGGCCCAACACTGAAGCTTTCTTT; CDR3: CATSRDRGPNTEAFF
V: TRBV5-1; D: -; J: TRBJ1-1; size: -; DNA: TGCGCCAGCAGCCGAGGAACTAACGGGGCTGAAGCTTTCTTT; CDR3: CASSRGTNGAEAFF
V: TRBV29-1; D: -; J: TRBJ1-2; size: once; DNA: TGCAGCGTTGAGGAAGCCTATGGCTACACCTTC; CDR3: CSVEEAYGYTF
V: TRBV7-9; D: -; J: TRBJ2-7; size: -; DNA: TGTGCCAGCAGCCCGGGTTCGTTGTTGCAGGGGATGACTTACGAGCAGTACTTC; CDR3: CASSPGSLLQGMTYEQYF
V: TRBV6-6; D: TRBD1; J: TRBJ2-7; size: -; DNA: TGTGCCAGCAGTTCAGGGACAGGGGAGGACGAGCAGTACTTC; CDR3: CASSSGTGEDEQYF
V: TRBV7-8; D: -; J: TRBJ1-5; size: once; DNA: TGTGCCAGCAGCTTAAATGGACAGAGACTTAATCAGCCCCAGCATTTT; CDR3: CASSLNGQRLNQPQHF
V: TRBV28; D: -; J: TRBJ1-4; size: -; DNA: TGTGCCAGCAGTTTTAGGGGTACGGCAACTAATGAAAAACTGTTTTTT; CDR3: CASSFRGTATNEKLFF
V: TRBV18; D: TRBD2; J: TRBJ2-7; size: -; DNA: TGTGCCAGCCGAACGGGGCGGGAGAGGTACGAGCAGTACTTC; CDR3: CASRTGRERYEQYF
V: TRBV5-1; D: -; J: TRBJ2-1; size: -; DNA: TGCGCCAGCAGGGATGACCCGTCCTCCTACAATGAGCAGTTCTTC; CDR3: CASRDDPSSYNEQFF
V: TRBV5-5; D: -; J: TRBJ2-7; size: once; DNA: TGTGCCAGCAGCGTCCAGGGGTGGTCCGAGGAGGAGCAGTACTTC; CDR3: CASSVQGWSEEEQYF
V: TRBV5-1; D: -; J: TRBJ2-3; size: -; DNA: TGCGCCAGCAGCTTGGATATCCCCCCAGATACGCAGTATTTT; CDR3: CASSLDIPPDTQYF
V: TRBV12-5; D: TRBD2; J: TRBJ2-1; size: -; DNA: TGTGCTAGTTCCAAATCTCCAAGCGGGAGACTGTTTGAGCAGTTCTTC; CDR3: CASSKSPSGRLFEQFF
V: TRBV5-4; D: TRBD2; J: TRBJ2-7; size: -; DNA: TGTGCCAGCAGTCCCGGGACTACCTACGAGCAGTACTTC; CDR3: CASSPGTTYEQYF
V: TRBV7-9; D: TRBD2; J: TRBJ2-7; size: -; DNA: TGTGCCAGCAGCCGGGGACTAGCGGGCCTCACGACGAGGGACGAGCAGTACTTC; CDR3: CASSRGLAGLTTRDEQYF
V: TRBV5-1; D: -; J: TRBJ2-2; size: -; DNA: TGCGCCAGCAGCCCGCGGGGATTCACCGGGGAGCTGTTTTTT; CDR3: CASSPRGFTGELFF
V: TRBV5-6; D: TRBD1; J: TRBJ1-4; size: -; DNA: TGTGCCAGCAGGAGGACAGGGGGGAATGAAAAACTGTTTTTT; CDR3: CASRRTGGNEKLFF
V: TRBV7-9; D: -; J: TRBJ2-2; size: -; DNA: TGTGCCAGCAGCCCCACGGCTGCCGGGGAGCTGTTTTTT; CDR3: CASSPTAAGELFF
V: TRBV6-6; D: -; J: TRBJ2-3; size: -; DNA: TGTGCCAGCACCCTTGGGGGGCCCACAGATACGCAGTATTTT; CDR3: CASTLGGPTDTQYF
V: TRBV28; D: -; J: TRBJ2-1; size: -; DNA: TGTGCCAGCAGATTAACCGCTGGGAATGAGCAGTTCTTC; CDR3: CASRLTAGNEQFF
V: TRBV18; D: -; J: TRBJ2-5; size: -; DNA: TGTGCCAGCTCACTCGACTGGGGTGAGACCCAGTACTTC; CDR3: CASSLDWGETQYF
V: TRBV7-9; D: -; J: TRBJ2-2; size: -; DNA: TGTGCCAGCCGTAATCCGAGGACCGGGGAGCTGTTTTTT; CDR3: CASRNPRTGELFF
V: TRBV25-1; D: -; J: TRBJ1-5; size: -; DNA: TGTGCCAGCAGCTCCTCCCGGGCCGGAGATCAGCCCCAGCATTTT; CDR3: CASSSSRAGDQPQHF
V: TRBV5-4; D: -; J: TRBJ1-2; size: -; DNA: TGTGCCAGCAGCTTGGGGCTAGGGAGCGACTATGGCTACACCTTC; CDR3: CASSLGLGSDYGYTF
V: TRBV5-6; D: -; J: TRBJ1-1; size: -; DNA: TGTGCCAGCAGCTCCACTGGACTCCGGAACACTGAAGCTTTCTTT; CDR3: CASSSTGLRNTEAFF
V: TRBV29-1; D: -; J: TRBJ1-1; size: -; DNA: TGCAGCGTTGTAGGGGGAGTAGGTATGAACACTGAAGCTTTCTTT; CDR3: CSVVGGVGMNTEAFF
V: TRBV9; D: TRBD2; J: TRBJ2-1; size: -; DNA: TGTGCCAGCAGCGTCTCCGGACTAGCGGGAGCCAATGAGCAGTTCTTC; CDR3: CASSVSGLAGANEQFF
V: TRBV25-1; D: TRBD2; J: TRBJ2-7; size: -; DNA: TGTGCCAGAGCCGTGGGACTAGCGGAACTATACGAGCAGTACTTC; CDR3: CARAVGLAELYEQYF
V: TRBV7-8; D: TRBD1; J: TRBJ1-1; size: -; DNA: TGTGCCAGCAGCCCGCGGACAGGATCGAGCACTGAAGCTTTCTTT; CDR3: CASSPRTGSSTEAFF
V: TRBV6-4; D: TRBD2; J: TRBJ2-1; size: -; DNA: TGTGCCAGCAGGGCCACTAGCGGGTCTAGGGATGAGCAGTTCTTC; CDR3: CASRATSGSRDEQFF
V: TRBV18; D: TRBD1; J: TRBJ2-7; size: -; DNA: TGTGCCAGCTCACTAGGTGGACAGGGAAGAGGCGAGCAGTACTTC; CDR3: CASSLGGQGRGEQYF
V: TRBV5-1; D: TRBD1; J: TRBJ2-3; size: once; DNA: TGCGCCAGCAGCGCCGGACAGGGGCCAGATACGCAGTATTTT; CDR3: CASSAGQGPDTQYF
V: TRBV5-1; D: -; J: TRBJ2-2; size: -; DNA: TGCGCCAGCAGGATCCAATATGGGAGTTTCGGGGAGCTGTTTTTT; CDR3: CASRIQYGSFGELFF
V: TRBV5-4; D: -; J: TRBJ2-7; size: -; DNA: TGTGCCAGCAGCTTGAACGCCGAGCAGTACTTC; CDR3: CASSLNAEQYF
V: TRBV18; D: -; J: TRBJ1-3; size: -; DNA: TGTGCCAGCTCACGGGATGGGCCCGTAACCACTGGAAACACCATATATTTT; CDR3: CASSRDGPVTTGNTIYF
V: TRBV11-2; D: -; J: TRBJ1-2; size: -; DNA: TGTGCCAGCAGCTTAGACAGGGACTATGGCTACACCTTC; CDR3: CASSLDRDYGYTF
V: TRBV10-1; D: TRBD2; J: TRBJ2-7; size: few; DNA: TGCGCCAGCAGCCCGACTAGCGCCTCCTACGAGCAGTACTTC; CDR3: CASSPTSASYEQYF
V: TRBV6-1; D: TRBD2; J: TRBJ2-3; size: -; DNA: TGTGCCAGCAGCGATAGCGGGCCCACAGATACGCAGTATTTT; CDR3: CASSDSGPTDTQYF
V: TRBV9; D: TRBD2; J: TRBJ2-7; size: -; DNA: TGTGCCAGCAGCGTATGGGATGCGGGAGGGCCTAACGAGCAGTACTTC; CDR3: CASSVWDAGGPNEQYF
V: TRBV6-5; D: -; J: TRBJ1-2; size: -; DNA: TGTGCCAGCAGAGTCACAGGGTCTGGCTACACCTTC; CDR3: CASRVTGSGYTF
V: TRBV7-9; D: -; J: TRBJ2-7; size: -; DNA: TGTGCCAGCAGCTTATCACGCGGAGGCTCAAACTACGAGCAGTACTTC; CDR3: CASSLSRGGSNYEQYF
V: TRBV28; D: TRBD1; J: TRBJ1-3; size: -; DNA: TGTGCCAGCAGTACGCGACCGGGACAGTATTACTCTGGAAACACCATATATTTT; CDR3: CASSTRPGQYYSGNTIYF